A selection of T cell receptor beta chains follows, all from one sample in a study of spatial heterogeneity in lung cancer. TCRdb recomputed calls from the 5' RACE reads with MiXCR, one row per CDR3 protein. In the table there are about 120,000 distinct CDR3 sequences, 12% of which are singletons. The material was PBMCs, obtained at follow-up. All receptors derive from a male donor with early-stage non-small cell lung cancer. Each CDR3 is given with its conserved first and last residue. D genes are given only for firm matches. Rows may omit the clone size; those that give it use once, few, many or a size class.

d_call clone_size v_call cdr3_aa
TRBD1 NA TRBV3-1 CASSQDLGQGAGGNTIYF
NA many TRBV7-9 CASSSVHEQYF
NA NA TRBV28 CASSLNRVETQYF
NA many TRBV4-3 CASSLNRQGRETQYF
TRBD1 few TRBV30 CAYGQGIFSGNTIYF
TRBD1 few TRBV9 CASSPQGQGANIQYF
TRBD1 NA TRBV5-1 CASSLGEGAYTDTQYF
NA NA TRBV4-1 CASSLQGEADGYTF
NA few TRBV10-1 CASSASGAPRDTEAFF
TRBD2 NA TRBV19 CASSMALSSGRTYEQYF
TRBD1 once TRBV4-2 CASRVTGGATEAFF
NA NA TRBV18 CASSPADNEQFF
NA few TRBV27 CASSPRLLATNTGELFF
TRBD1 many TRBV4-1 CASSQGGTAYHQPQHF
NA many TRBV29-1 CSARGGTYGYTF
TRBD1 NA TRBV12-3/TRBV12-4 CASSLSDRRTETQYF
NA few TRBV10-3 CAISDQNTEAFF
TRBD2 few TRBV7-8 CASSARTSGAANEQFF
TRBD1 many TRBV29-1 CSVEGQGATDTQYF
TRBD2 few TRBV11-2 CASSLRARTRETQYF
NA NA TRBV6-6 CASIQNNSPLHF
NA NA TRBV27 CASGGTMFQYF
NA NA TRBV5-1 CASSIKLHEQYF
NA few TRBV20-1 CSATGGPTDTQYF
TRBD1 few TRBV25-1 CASSTGDGETQYF
NA many TRBV9 CASSVDRDSPQETQYF
NA many TRBV12-3/TRBV12-4 CASSRTDSYEQYF
NA few TRBV20-1 CSARTPNSYEQYF
TRBD1 many TRBV14 CASSQDGQGRYGANVLTF
NA NA TRBV10-1 CASSEEVRGELFF
NA few TRBV6-1 CASSDLAYLTDTQYF
NA few TRBV3-1 CASSLGGGYTEAFF
TRBD2 NA TRBV6-5 CASSRTSGVGAGELFF
NA many TRBV20-1 CSARDSLDEQFF
TRBD1 NA TRBV7-2 CASSLLRGQGGYTF
TRBD1 NA TRBV6-2/TRBV6-3 CASSLRQGYNEQFF
NA many TRBV21-1 CASSRPRARRDGYTF
NA NA TRBV6-2/TRBV6-3 CASSYAGTNTQYF
NA NA TRBV6-2/TRBV6-3 CASRPHHREYTDTQYF
NA NA TRBV7-3 CASSLGPYETQYF
NA many TRBV20-1 CSANIRGLGETQYF
NA many TRBV6-5 CASSRPGDNSPLHF
NA many TRBV6-6 CASSYSVGFGALEETQYF
NA many TRBV28 CASSLGQNYGYTF
NA few TRBV20-1 CSARGGGTDTQYF
NA once TRBV19 CAGSADLAVGELFF
NA many TRBV30 CAWSGVGAGPTDTQYF
NA few TRBV7-2 CASSLGVSQPQHF
NA NA TRBV7-6 CASSAGGTVYNEQFF
TRBD1 few TRBV5-1 CASRPDRGRQETQYF
TRBD1 NA TRBV6-5 CASRLVQGGQPQHF